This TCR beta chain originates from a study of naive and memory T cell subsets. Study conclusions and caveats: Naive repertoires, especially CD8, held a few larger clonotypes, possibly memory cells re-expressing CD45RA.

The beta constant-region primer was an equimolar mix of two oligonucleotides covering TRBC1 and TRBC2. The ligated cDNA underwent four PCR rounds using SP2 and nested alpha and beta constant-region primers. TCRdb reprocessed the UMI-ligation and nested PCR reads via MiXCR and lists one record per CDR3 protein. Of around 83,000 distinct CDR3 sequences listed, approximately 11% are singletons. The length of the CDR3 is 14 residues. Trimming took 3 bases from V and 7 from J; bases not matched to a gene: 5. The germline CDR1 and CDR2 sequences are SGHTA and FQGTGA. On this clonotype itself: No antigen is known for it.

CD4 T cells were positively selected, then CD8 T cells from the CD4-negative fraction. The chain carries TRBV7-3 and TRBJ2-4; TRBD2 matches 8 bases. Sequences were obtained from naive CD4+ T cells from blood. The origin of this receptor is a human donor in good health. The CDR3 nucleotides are TGTGCCAGCAGCTTGACGACTAGCGAGAACATTCAGTACTTC. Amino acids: CASSLTTSENIQYF.